The 25 T cell receptor beta chains presented below share a single source sample, sequenced in a study of blood T cell repertoires in COVID-19. TCRdb keeps only in-frame clones here, not all; method: immunoSEQ multiplex PCR. In the table there are 250,000 to 300,000 clones, 80% to 90% of which are singletons. The specimen was peripheral blood. The receptors come from a woman between 70 and 85 years old with acute or convalescent COVID-19.

The chain links TRBV6-1 to TRBJ2-5; 10 nucleotides line up with TRBD2. The germline V gene encodes CDR1 MNHNS and CDR2 SASEGT. The CDR3 runs 15 residues. Losses at the gene ends were 3 bases for V and 2 bases for J; bases not matched to a gene: 3. Here the CDR3 DNA reads TGTGCCAGCAGTGACCGAGCGGGGGGGCAAGAGACCCAGTACTTC. This sequence encodes CASSDRAGGQETQYF.

V gene TRBV3-1 (or the pseudogene TRBV3-2) combines with J gene TRBJ2-1, with TRBD2 identical over 8 bases. Germline CDR1 reads LGHDT; CDR2 reads YNNKEL (reference sequence). The V and J ends lost 8 bases and 0 bases, in that order; junction bases with no gene match: 9. The CDR3 consists of 16 residues. The CDR3 loop reads CASEDAGGNSYNEQFF. For the CDR3, the DNA is TGTGCCAGCGAGGACGCGGGGGGTAACTCCTACAATGAGCAGTTCTTC.

This chain uses TRBV24-1 with TRBJ1-1; 9 nucleotides align to TRBD1. This CDR3 is built from 13 residues. CDR1 KGHDR and CDR2 SFDVKD come from the germline V gene. The J segment lost 4 bases and the V segment lost 9 bases, leaving 5 bases of the junction unmatched. The CDR3 coding sequence is TGTGCCACCCGTGGGACAGGGCTCACTGAAGCTTTCTTT. It specifies CATRGTGLTEAFF.

V and J are TRBV7-2 and TRBJ2-3; D perhaps matches TRBD1 (7 bases). Germline V gives CDR1 SGHTA, CDR2 FQGNSA. Trimming took 0 bases from V and 3 from J, leaving 13 bases between them. This CDR3 contains 16 residues. This CDR3 is CASSLASQGGTDTQYF. The CDR3 DNA sequence: TGTGCCAGCAGCTTAGCGTCGCAGGGGGGAACAGATACGCAGTATTTT.

The chain carries TRBV5-4 and TRBJ2-1, with D tentatively TRBD1 (5 bases). V dropped 4 bases and J dropped 4 bases, with 12 bases sitting between them. The CDR3 consists of 14 residues. Looked up from germline, CDR1 is SGHNT and CDR2 is YYREEE (reference sequence). CDR3 in DNA: TGTGCCAGCAGCCAGTCTGACAGTTACAATGAGCAGTTCTTC. Translated: CASSQSDSYNEQFF.

This sequence joins TRBV3-1 (or the pseudogene TRBV3-2) and TRBJ2-2; no clear D gene. V was clipped by 4 bases and J by 6 bases, with 6 bases between them. The CDR3 extends over 12 amino acids. CDR1 LGHDT and CDR2 YNNKEL come from the germline V gene (reference sequence). The CDR3 DNA sequence: TGTGCCAGCAGCCTAGGAGCCGGGGAGCTGTTTTTT. Translation gives CASSLGAGELFF.

This clone came up once. The V call is TRBV2, the J call TRBJ1-1; 11 bases match TRBD1. The CDR3 consists of 15 residues. Per the germline V gene, CDR1 is SNHLY and CDR2 is FYNNEI. Losses at the gene ends were 4 bases for V and 4 bases for J; bases not matched to a gene: 5. The CDR3 DNA reads as TGTGCCAGCAGTGTTAAGGGACAGGGGGGCACTGAAGCTTTCTTT. Its translation is CASSVKGQGGTEAFF.

This chain uses TRBV11-2 with TRBJ1-2; maybe TRBD1 (5 bases). The germline V gene encodes CDR1 SGHAT and CDR2 FQNNGV. The CDR3 runs 15 residues. V shed 4 bases and J shed 0 bases, with 12 bases lying between them. The CDR3 DNA reads TGTGCCAGCAGCTCCCAGGGACTGACTAACTATGGCTACACCTTC. Translating it yields CASSSQGLTNYGYTF.

The V gene is TRBV5-1, the J gene TRBJ1-5, with a possible D match to TRBD1 (6 bases). Germline V CDR1 and CDR2: SGHRS, YFSETQ. This CDR3 is built from 15 residues. Trimming shortened V by 4 bases and J by 2 bases, and 13 bases separated the two germline ends. The chain's CDR3 is CASSPMTGGNQPQHF. The CDR3 nucleotides are TGCGCCAGCAGCCCTATGACAGGCGGCAATCAGCCCCAGCATTTT.

The chain links TRBV11-2 to TRBJ2-2; possible D gene TRBD1, 6 bases. The CDR3 spans 16 residues. Germline V gene lookup returns CDR1 SGHAT and CDR2 FQNNGV. V shed 5 bases and J shed 0 bases, with 13 bases lying between them. The CDR3 sequence: CASSRYRDTNTGELFF. CDR3 sequence (DNA): TGTGCCAGCAGCCGATACAGGGATACGAACACCGGGGAGCTGTTTTTT.

The genes are TRBV11-2 and TRBJ2-5; D might be TRBD1 (6 bases). V dropped 5 bases and J dropped 7 bases, with 20 bases sitting between them. This CDR3 has 15 amino acids. Germline CDR1 and CDR2: SGHAT and FQNNGV. Here the CDR3 DNA reads TGTGCCAGCAGCCCAATTCAGGGGCCCTCAGGGACCCAGTACTTC. Its translation is CASSPIQGPSGTQYF.

This clone came up a few times. The CDR3 is CASSSGGGEDYGYTF. For the CDR3, the DNA is TGCGCCAGCAGCTCGGGAGGGGGCGAGGACTATGGCTACACCTTC. The chain is built from TRBV5-1 and TRBJ1-2; 7 bases line up with TRBD1. J was trimmed by 3 bases and V by 3 bases; bases with no gene match: 8. CDR1 is SGHRS, CDR2 YFSETQ, per germline. CDR3 length: 15 residues.

The rearrangement uses TRBV9 and TRBJ2-2; D is possibly TRBD2 (5 bases). Trimming left V 2 bases short and J 5 bases short, with 10 bases between. The CDR3 totals 14 residues. Germline V CDR1 and CDR2: SGDLS, YYNGEE. The CDR3 DNA reads TGTGCCAGCAGCGTGTCCGGGGTAACCGGGGAGCTGTTTTTT. Translating gives CASSVSGVTGELFF. Variable domain in full (rest from reference TRBV9 and TRBJ2-2): DSGVTQTPKHLITATGQRVTLRCSPRSGDLSVYWYQQSLDQGLQFLIQYYNGEERAKGNILERFSAQQFPDLHSELNLSSLELGDSALYFCASSVSGVTGELFFGEGSRLTVL.

The chain uses TRBV18 and TRBJ2-3, with 12 bases fitting TRBD1. J was trimmed by 6 bases and V by 0 bases; bases with no gene match: 16. Germline loops: CDR1 KGHSH, CDR2 LQKENI. The CDR3 extends over 20 amino acids. CDR3 region: CASSPPVGTGGDKQTDTQYF. As DNA, the CDR3 is TGTGCCAGCTCACCACCGGTCGGGACAGGGGGCGACAAGCAAACGGATACGCAGTATTTT.

The chain employs TRBV9 and TRBJ2-3; D ambiguous. Germline-derived CDR1 and CDR2 are SGDLS and YYNGEE. The ends were cut back, 0 bases at V and 4 bases at J, with 6 bases in the middle. CDR3 length equals 13 residues. CDR3 sequence (DNA): TGTGCCAGCAGCGTAGCTCGGGCAGATACGCAGTATTTT. Its protein product is CASSVARADTQYF.

J is TRBJ1-6 and V is TRBV6-1; unclear D gene. The CDR3 is 11 amino acids. Germline CDR1 is MNHNS and CDR2 is SASEGT. V was cut by 0 bases and J by 11 bases, with 2 bases left in between. CDR3 residues: CASSEATPLHF. CDR3 DNA: TGTGCCAGCAGTGAAGCCACACCCCTCCACTTT.

The J gene is TRBJ1-3, the V gene TRBV7-8; D remains ambiguous. CDR1 and CDR2 (germline): SGHVS, FQNEAQ. The ends were cut back, 7 bases at V and 2 bases at J, with 12 bases in the middle. This CDR3 is built from 14 residues. CDR3 bases: TGTGCCAGCACCCCTCACCTAGCTGGAAACACCATATATTTT. It encodes CASTPHLAGNTIYF.

The chain carries TRBV19 and TRBJ1-5, with TRBD1 as a possible D gene (5 bases). Looked up from germline, CDR1 is LNHDA and CDR2 is SQIVND (reference sequence). This CDR3 region has 13 residues. V was shortened by 10 bases and J by 7 bases, with 17 bases between the two germline ends. CDR3 in DNA: TGTGCCACCGCGAGAAGGGGTCCCCAGCCCCAGCATTTT. Amino acids: CATARRGPQPQHF.

This clone was seen once. The chain carries TRBV6-5 and TRBJ1-2, with D uncertain. The V gene's germline CDR1 is MNHEY and CDR2 SVGAGI. This CDR3 is built from 12 residues. V was pared by 6 bases and J by 9 bases, with 14 bases between. CDR3 bases: TGTGCCAGCAGCAGTCTGGTTGTGAGCTACACCTTC. Translating gives CASSSLVVSYTF.

J is TRBJ1-1 and V is TRBV3-1 (or the pseudogene TRBV3-2); TRBD1 might be the D (5 bases). The V and J ends lost 5 bases and 2 bases respectively, with 12 bases between them. Germline V CDR1 and CDR2: LGHDT, YNNKEL (reference sequence). The CDR3 has 14 residues. Written as DNA, the CDR3 is TGTGCCAGCAGCTTTACGACAGCCAACACTGAAGCTTTCTTT. Protein product: CASSFTTANTEAFF.

This chain links TRBV3-1 (or the pseudogene TRBV3-2) with TRBJ2-5; 7 bases line up with TRBD2. CDR1 is LGHDT, CDR2 YNNKEL, per germline (reference sequence). This CDR3 spans 16 amino acids. With V trimmed by 1 base and J by 5 bases, 10 bases remained unmatched. As DNA, the CDR3 is TGTGCCAGCAGCCAAGTATCGGGGGGTCACGGGGAGACCCAGTACTTC. It encodes CASSQVSGGHGETQYF.

This chain links TRBV7-8 with TRBJ1-1; no reliable D call. V was pared by 1 base and J by 4 bases, with 10 bases between. The CDR3 has 14 residues. Germline V gene data show CDR1 as SGHVS and CDR2 as FQNEAQ. This CDR3 reads CASSLGVGSTEAFF. CDR3 DNA sequence: TGTGCCAGCAGCTTAGGGGTCGGGAGCACTGAAGCTTTCTTT.

The chain uses TRBV10-2 and TRBJ2-7; D might be TRBD1 (5 bases). The germline V gene has CDR1 WSHSY and CDR2 SAAADI. V was clipped by 4 bases and J by 2 bases, with 6 bases between them. CDR3 length: 12 residues. The CDR3 here is CASSVRAYEQYF. The CDR3 DNA follows: TGCGCCAGCAGTGTCAGGGCCTACGAGCAGTACTTC.

The chain couples TRBV7-9 to TRBJ2-1, with 7 positions matching TRBD1. The CDR3 spans 16 residues. V dropped 5 bases and J dropped 9; count of bases not matched to a gene: 16. Germline CDR1 is SEHNR and CDR2 is FQNEAQ (reference sequence). The CDR3 region has the DNA TGTGCCAGCAGCCCCAGGGGGATAACCAACCTGTTTGAGCAGTTCTTC. The encoded protein is CASSPRGITNLFEQFF.

The rearrangement joins TRBV3-1 (or the pseudogene TRBV3-2) to TRBJ2-1, with 12 bases that match TRBD2. The length of the CDR3 is 13 residues. In germline, CDR1 is LGHDT, CDR2 YNNKEL (reference sequence). J gave up 9 bases and V 4 bases, and 1 base lay outside the gene matches. CDR3 protein: CASSPGLAGEQFF. DNA for the CDR3: TGTGCCAGCAGCCCGGGACTAGCGGGTGAGCAGTTCTTC.